This T cell receptor (beta chain) was retrieved from a study of T cells in tuberculosis. Study overall: The T cells targeted glucose monomycolate, a mycobacterial lipid, via CD1B.

Adolescents were screened for latent TB by skin test and IGRA. This table comes from immunoSEQ multiplex PCR, and its TCRdb copy is limited to in-frame clones, with some not included. The sample shows approximately 30,000 clones, approximately 89% of them seen only once. Study-level points and caveats: Shorter CDR3-alpha in active tuberculosis partly drove smaller distances. A GMM-specific repertoire classifier reached approximately 90% accuracy, AUROC under 0.95.

Germline V lookup: CDR1 MNHEY, CDR2 SMNVEV (reference sequence). This CDR3 has 16 amino acids. Trimming took off 5 bases at V and 3 bases at J, with 19 bases between the two ends. Turning to this clone: The antigen remains undetermined.

Sequencing input: PBMCs. This chain joins TRBV27 and TRBJ1-2, with D maybe TRBD1 (5 bases). This clonotype was obtained from a donor aged 5 to 30 with latent tuberculosis or without tuberculosis infection. DNA for the CDR3: TGTGCCAGCAGTGCCCTGTTGATGGGGGGTGACTATGGCTACACCTTC. Translation gives CASSALLMGGDYGYTF.